Each of the 18 T cell receptor beta chains below was sequenced from the same sample in a study of naive and memory T cell subsets. Two oligonucleotides, mixed equimolar, formed the beta constant-region primer covering TRBC1 and TRBC2. Ligated cDNA was amplified by four rounds of PCR with nested alpha and beta constant-region primers and SP2. MiXCR, applied by TCRdb to the UMI-ligation and nested PCR reads, yields one record per CDR3 protein. The sample includes roughly 130,000 distinct CDR3 sequences, just over 35% of them seen just once. The sequencing input was central memory CD4+ T cells from blood. These TCRs come from a human donor in good health.

The rearrangement joins TRBV5-5 to TRBJ2-7; 8 positions agree with TRBD1. Germline values: CDR1 SGHKS, CDR2 YYEKEE (reference sequence). This CDR3 has 14 residues. With V trimmed by 5 bases and J by 1 base, 5 bases remained unmatched. In nucleotides, the CDR3 is TGTGCCAGCAGGGGACAGGAATTATCCTACGAGCAGTACTTC. Amino acids: CASRGQELSYEQYF.

In its sample, this clonotype was seen once. This chain connects TRBV18 to TRBJ2-3, with TRBD2 as a possible D gene (5 bases). The CDR3 contains 15 residues. Germline loops: CDR1 KGHSH, CDR2 LQKENI. V lost 6 bases and J 6 bases, leaving 19 bases between the germline ends. CDR3 region: CASSRGLPPRDTQYF. The CDR3 nucleotides read TGTGCCAGCTCCCGTGGACTCCCCCCTCGGGATACGCAGTATTTT.

This chain uses TRBV4-1 with TRBJ2-7; TRBD1 aligns across 9 bases. CDR1 MGHRA and CDR2 YSYEKL come from the germline V gene. The CDR3 sequence is 19 residues long. The V gene end was trimmed by 0 bases and the J gene end by 5 bases; junction bases not matched to a gene: 17. The CDR3 DNA is TGCGCCAGCAGCCAAGATCGAGGGGACGGACAGGGGTTTCGGCACGAGCAGTACTTC. It is translated as CASSQDRGDGQGFRHEQYF.

The chain has TRBV14 and TRBJ2-5, with D maybe TRBD2 (6 bases). CDR1 SGHDN and CDR2 FVKESK come from the germline V gene. V was clipped by 1 base and J by 4 bases, with 13 bases between them. The CDR3 totals 15 residues. CDR3 nucleotides: TGTGCCAGCAGCCAAGGTGTGCTAGCGAGAGAGACCCAGTACTTC. This translates into CASSQGVLARETQYF.

This clonotype has just a few counts. J is TRBJ1-4 and V is TRBV29-1; the D is unclear. The CDR3 totals 14 residues. Per germline, CDR1 SQVTM and CDR2 ANQGSEA. V lost 7 bases and J lost 5, with 17 bases in between. CDR3 coding DNA: TGCAGCGCCTCCCAAGGTCGGGGAAATGAAAAACTGTTTTTT. As protein: CSASQGRGNEKLFF.

The rearrangement links TRBV5-1 to TRBJ2-3, with 11 bases lining up with TRBD2. The CDR3 has 15 amino acids. The trim removed 5 bases at V and 4 bases at J, leaving 6 bases unmatched. From germline, CDR1 is SGHRS and CDR2 YFSETQ. CDR3 bases: TGCGCCAGCAGGCTAGCGGGAGGAAGGGCAGATACGCAGTATTTT. Protein sequence: CASRLAGGRADTQYF.

The rearrangement links TRBV7-2 to TRBJ2-5; TRBD2 matches 8 bases. V lost 3 bases to trimming and J lost 5 bases; unmatched junction nucleotides: 5. The CDR3 spans 14 residues. Germline-derived CDR1 and CDR2 are SGHTA and FQGNSA. The CDR3, as DNA: TGTGCCAGCAGCTTTAGCGGGACTAGGGAGACCCAGTACTTC. Its translation is CASSFSGTRETQYF.

This clonotype showed up just a few times. V and J are TRBV6-6 and TRBJ1-6, with 9 bases that match TRBD1. The CDR3 sequence is 16 residues long. V dropped 7 bases and J dropped 14; count of bases not matched to a gene: 18. The germline V gene has CDR1 MNHNY and CDR2 SVGAGI (reference sequence). CDR3 sequence reads: CASTPYMDRGYLTLHF. As DNA, the CDR3 is TGTGCCAGCACCCCCTATATGGACAGGGGCTATTTGACCCTCCACTTT.

This clonotype occurred many times. The chain recombines TRBV20-1 with TRBJ2-3, with 11 nucleotides matching TRBD2. Germline lookup yields CDR1 DFQATT and CDR2 SNEGSKA (reference sequence). The CDR3 runs 19 residues. Losses at the gene ends were 0 bases for V and 4 bases for J; bases not matched to a gene: 15. The CDR3 sequence: CSARDPIAGGPGASDTQYF. As DNA, the CDR3 is TGCAGTGCTAGAGATCCGATAGCGGGAGGGCCAGGCGCTTCAGATACGCAGTATTTT.

The chain carries TRBV10-3 and TRBJ2-5; 7 nucleotides agree with TRBD1. The germline V gene encodes CDR1 ENHRY and CDR2 SYGVKD. The CDR3 consists of 14 residues. J was trimmed by 3 bases and V by 0 bases; bases with no gene match: 1. The DNA of the CDR3 is TGTGCCATCAGTGAGTCGGGGACAGAAGAGACCCAGTACTTC. Protein sequence: CAISESGTEETQYF.

The genes are TRBV28 and TRBJ1-5, with D possibly being TRBD1 (6 bases). V lost 2 bases and J 2 bases, leaving 13 bases between the germline ends. CDR3 size: 16 residues. Germline CDR1 reads MDHEN; CDR2 reads SYDVKM. The chain's CDR3 is CASSLAKRGRNQPQHF. The DNA of the CDR3 is TGTGCCAGCAGTTTAGCGAAACGGGGGCGCAATCAGCCCCAGCATTTT. The variable domain in full, completed from reference TRBV28 and TRBJ1-5, reads DVKVTQSSRYLVKRTGEKVFLECVQDMDHENMFWYRQDPGLGLRLIYFSYDVKMKEKGDIPEGYSVSREKKERFSLILESASTNQTSMYLCASSLAKRGRNQPQHFGDGTRLSIL.

A remark on this clonotype: A clone one base away is much larger, so this may be a read error. This rearrangement joins TRBV3-1 to TRBJ2-3, with a weak D call TRBD2 (5 bases). Per the germline V gene, CDR1 is LGHDT and CDR2 is YNNKEL (reference sequence). V was clipped by 0 bases and J by 10 bases, with 11 bases between them. The CDR3 is 13 residues long. The CDR3 loop reads CASSQERAAAQYF. CDR3 nucleotide sequence: TGTGCCAGCAGCCAAGAGCGAGCGGCTGCGCAGTATTTT.

J is TRBJ2-1 and V is TRBV20-1, with a weak D call TRBD2 (6 bases). The V end lost 3 bases, the J end lost 4 bases, and 13 bases lay between the germline ends. Germline V gene data show CDR1 as DFQATT and CDR2 as SNEGSKA (reference sequence). The CDR3 is 14 amino acids. The CDR3 DNA reads as TGCAGTGCTAGGGCCGGGACTTTTTACAATGAGCAGTTCTTC. It specifies CSARAGTFYNEQFF.

This rearrangement joins TRBV11-2 to TRBJ2-5, with 8 bases matching TRBD1. This CDR3 is built from 17 residues. Germline assignment: CDR1 SGHAT and CDR2 FQNNGV. V gave up 5 bases and J gave up 5 bases; unmatched junction bases: 16. The CDR3 here is CASSHWIGTGSRETQYF. The DNA of the CDR3 is TGTGCCAGCAGCCATTGGATTGGGACAGGATCCCGGGAGACCCAGTACTTC.

This clonotype came up a few times. This chain links TRBV3-1 with TRBJ2-5, with D perhaps TRBD1 (6 bases). Trimming left V 2 bases short and J 1 base short, with 11 bases between. The length of the CDR3 is 15 residues. The germline CDR1 and CDR2 sequences are LGHDT and YNNKEL (reference sequence). The CDR3 DNA reads as TGTGCCAGCAGCCAACTTGGGACACTCCAAGAGACCCAGTACTTC. The encoded protein is CASSQLGTLQETQYF.

V usage is TRBV28 and J usage is TRBJ2-1; 8 nucleotides line up with TRBD2. The CDR3 loop spans 15 amino acids. V trimming: 4 bases; J trimming: 3 bases; junction bases outside the gene matches: 5. Germline V gives CDR1 MDHEN, CDR2 SYDVKM. The CDR3 DNA follows: TGTGCCAGCAGTTCCTCGGGACTAGGCTACAATGAGCAGTTCTTC. Translating gives CASSSSGLGYNEQFF.

This sequence joins TRBV24-1 and TRBJ2-1; 9 bases align to TRBD2. Germline values: CDR1 KGHDR, CDR2 SFDVKD. The CDR3 loop spans 17 amino acids. Germline trimming cut 3 bases from V and 4 bases from J; bases unmatched to any gene: 9. The CDR3: CATSDASGTSLYNEQFF. CDR3 nucleotides: TGTGCCACCAGTGATGCCTCCGGGACTAGCCTATACAATGAGCAGTTCTTC.

This chain connects TRBV11-2 to TRBJ2-7; 11 bases fit TRBD2. Germline-derived CDR1 and CDR2 are SGHAT and FQNNGV. CDR3 size: 14 residues. V lost 5 bases to trimming and J lost 5 bases; unmatched junction nucleotides: 5. The CDR3 protein is CASSRLTSGNEQYF. CDR3 DNA sequence: TGTGCCAGCAGCCGTTTGACTAGCGGGAACGAGCAGTACTTC.